This record looks at one T cell receptor beta chain sequence and its context. Its cognate antigen is unknown. The data were taken from a study of beta chain features in type 1 diabetes. About the research overall: Healthy donors resembled patients in age, gender and cell yields. Study-wide results and limits: Patients with Type 1 diabetes showed moderately but significantly shorter TCRB CDR3s in all four CD4+ subsets. Patients with type 1 diabetes showed fewer VDJ junction insertions and more deletions.

Every bit of the isolated RNA underwent reverse transcription, so sequencing read expressed TCRB transcripts. Sequencing used immunoSEQ multiplex PCR; TCRdb keeps in-frame clones, though not all of them. This sample has about 650,000 clones, with around 12% found just once. Sequencing input: naive CD4+ T cells from blood. The TCR was taken from a man aged 25-45 years with type 1 diabetes.

The CDR3 reads CASSPALYGYTF. For the CDR3, the DNA is TGTGCCAGCAGCCCTGCGTTATATGGCTACACCTTC. The chain carries TRBV7-9 and TRBJ1-2; D unresolved. The CDR3 covers 12 residues. Trimming removed 5 bases from V and 5 bases from J, with 9 bases in between. Germline V CDR1 and CDR2: SEHNR, FQNEAQ (reference sequence).